The entry that follows covers one T cell receptor beta chain sequence. The antigen remains unidentified. The sample is drawn from a study of T cell responses to AZD1222 COVID-19 vaccine. For the study at large: Investigators merged groups given second doses at roughly 4 or roughly 12 weeks.

Germline V gene sequence: CDR1 LGHDT, CDR2 YNNKEL (reference sequence). V was trimmed by 1 base and J by 6 bases, leaving 12 bases between them. The CDR3 runs to 14 residues. Method: immunoSEQ multiplex PCR; TCRdb's copy keeps in-frame clones and lacks some. This sample has about 140,000 clones, with 80% to 95% found just once. General study findings and limits: Increases in Spike-specific TCR breadth and depth were seen after two AZD1222 doses. Seropositive AZD1222 recipients at baseline numbered only 5 or 6. Donors were mostly white British, more females; clonal diversity possibly underestimated.

This rearrangement joins TRBV3-1 (or the pseudogene TRBV3-2) to TRBJ1-1; no clear D gene. Sequences were derived from peripheral blood, sampled on day 0 of AZD1222 vaccination. This clonotype was obtained from an adult in good health. The CDR3: CASSQAGEWAEAFF. The DNA for the CDR3 is TGTGCCAGCAGCCAAGCGGGTGAATGGGCTGAAGCTTTCTTT.